These T cell receptor beta chains were read from a single sample in a study of T cell responses to AZD1222 COVID-19 vaccine. Measured with immunoSEQ multiplex PCR; TCRdb has only the in-frame clones, and not every one. This table holds 120,000 or so clones, about 92% found once. The specimen was peripheral blood, collected 28 days after the second AZD1222 dose. These receptors originate from an adult who received the AZD1222 COVID-19 vaccine. Both conserved end residues are trimmed from each CDR3.

>10|TRBV2
ATQGFRYGYT
>13|TRBV2
ASSEPGGSTDTQY
>13|TRBV18
ASSPPGSNQETQY
>12|TRBV29-1
SVAGDSLNTEAF
>13|TRBV10-1
ASSAGTGNTGELF
>13|TRBV30
AWSRRTGRSGELF
>12|TRBV25-1
ASSYRGIDTEAF
>11|TRBV6-5
ASSYGYDSPLH
>12|TRBV27
ASSPIGILYGYT
>13|TRBV3-1/TRBV3-2
ASSQGGERVGGYT
>13|TRBV7-3
ASSFDGTPTDTQY
>13|TRBV11-2
ASSLGGQGTYEQY
>13|TRBV4-1
ASSQDRALFTEAF
>14|TRBV7-8
ASSPDRVNVRYEQY
>11|TRBV7-9
ASSLGAREKLF
>17|TRBV4-2
ASSQHLGRTASGANVLT
>12|TRBV7-8
ASSLKGDVYGYT
>12|TRBV2
ASKRLLTGNTIY
>11|TRBV12-3/TRBV12-4
ASSLLSETEAF
>12|TRBV4-3
ASSQGAGTGELF
>15|TRBV29-1
SVGDRGLAGGFYEQY
>11|TRBV5-1
ASSSPGLAEAF
>14|TRBV6-2/TRBV6-3
ASTPPGPTRTGELF
>11|TRBV4-1
ASSQPMNTEAF
>14|TRBV4-3
ASSQSYGGTYNEQF
>14|TRBV15
ATSPPTGVGSQPQH
>13|TRBV18
ASSQSDRGPYGYT
>13|TRBV7-2
ASSYTRDDQYEQF
>12|TRBV9
ASTSGTRDTEAF
>13|TRBV18
ASSPSSSYNSPLH
>12|TRBV6-6
ASSPTGFNQPQH
>13|TRBV6-5
ASRPKQGQNTEAF
>13|TRBV4-3
ASSYERGGPYEQY
>15|TRBV7-9
ASSSPGQATQLYEQY
>13|TRBV27
ASSLAGYRNYGYT
>14|TRBV7-8
ASSLGQGPYSGELF
>10|TRBV29-1
SVVRQPSEAF
>12|TRBV7-8
ASSRGTANTEAF
>10|TRBV29-1
SVAGDQETQY
>14|TRBV18
ASSPSQGGGRTEAF
>11|TRBV7-9
ASSSHRWGGYT
>13|TRBV11-2
ASSFGTSGSGEQF
>11|TRBV25-1
ASSGGSAYEQF